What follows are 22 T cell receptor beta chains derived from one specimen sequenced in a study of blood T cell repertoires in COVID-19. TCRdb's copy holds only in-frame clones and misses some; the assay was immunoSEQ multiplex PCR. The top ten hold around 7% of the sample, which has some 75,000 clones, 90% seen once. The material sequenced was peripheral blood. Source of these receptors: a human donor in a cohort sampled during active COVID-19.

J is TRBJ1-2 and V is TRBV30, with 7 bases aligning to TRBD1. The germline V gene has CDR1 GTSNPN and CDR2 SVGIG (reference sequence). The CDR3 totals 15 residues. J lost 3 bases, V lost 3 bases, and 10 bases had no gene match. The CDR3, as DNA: TGTGCCTGGAGCCCCTTCGACAGGGACGACTATGGCTACACCTTC. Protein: CAWSPFDRDDYGYTF.

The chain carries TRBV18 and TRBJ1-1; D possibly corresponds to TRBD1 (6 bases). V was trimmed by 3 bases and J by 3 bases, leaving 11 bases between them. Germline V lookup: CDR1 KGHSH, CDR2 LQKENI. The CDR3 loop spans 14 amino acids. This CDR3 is CASSPNTGYTEAFF. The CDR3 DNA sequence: TGTGCCAGCTCACCGAACACAGGGTACACTGAAGCTTTCTTT. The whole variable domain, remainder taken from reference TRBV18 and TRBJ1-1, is NAGVMQNPRHLVRRRGQEARLRCSPMKGHSHVYWYRQLPEEGLKFMVYLQKENIIDESGMPKERFSAEFPKEGPSILRIQQVVRGDSAAYFCASSPNTGYTEAFFGQGTRLTVV.

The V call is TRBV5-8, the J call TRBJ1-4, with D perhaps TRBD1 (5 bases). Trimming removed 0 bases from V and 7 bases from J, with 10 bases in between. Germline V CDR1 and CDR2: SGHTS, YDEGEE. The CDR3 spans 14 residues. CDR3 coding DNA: TGTGCCAGCAGCTTGGAAACAGGTCCTGAAAAACTGTTTTTT. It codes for CASSLETGPEKLFF.

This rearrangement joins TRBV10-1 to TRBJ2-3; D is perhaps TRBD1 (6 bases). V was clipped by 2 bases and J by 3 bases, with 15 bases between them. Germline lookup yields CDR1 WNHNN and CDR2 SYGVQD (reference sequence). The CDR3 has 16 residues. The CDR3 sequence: CASSEPTVRGTDTQYF. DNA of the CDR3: TGCGCCAGCAGTGAGCCGACAGTGAGGGGGACAGATACGCAGTATTTT.

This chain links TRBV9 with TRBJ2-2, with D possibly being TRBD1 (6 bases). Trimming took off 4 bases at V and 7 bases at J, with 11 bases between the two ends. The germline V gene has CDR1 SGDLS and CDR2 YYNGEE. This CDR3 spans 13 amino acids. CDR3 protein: CASSPQGFGELFF. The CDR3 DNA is TGTGCCAGCAGCCCACAGGGTTTCGGGGAGCTGTTTTTT.

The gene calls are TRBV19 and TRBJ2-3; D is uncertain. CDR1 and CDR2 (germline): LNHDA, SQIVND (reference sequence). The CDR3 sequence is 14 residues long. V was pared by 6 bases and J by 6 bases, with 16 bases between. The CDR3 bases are TGTGCCAGTAGCGACGGGTCAGAAAGGGATACGCAGTATTTT. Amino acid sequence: CASSDGSERDTQYF.

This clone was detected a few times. This CDR3 reads CASSLNGQGSSYEQYF. DNA for the CDR3: TGCGCCAGCAGCCTCAATGGACAGGGGAGCTCCTACGAGCAGTACTTC. The genes are TRBV5-1 and TRBJ2-7, with TRBD1 identical over 9 bases. CDR1 is SGHRS and CDR2 is YFSETQ in the germline V gene. V lost 4 bases, J lost 0 bases, and 8 bases stayed unmatched. The CDR3 runs to 16 residues.

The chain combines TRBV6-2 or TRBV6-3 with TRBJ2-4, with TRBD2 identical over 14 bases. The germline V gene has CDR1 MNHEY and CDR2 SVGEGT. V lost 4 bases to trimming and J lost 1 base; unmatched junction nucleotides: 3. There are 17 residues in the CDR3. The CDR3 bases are TGTGCCAGCAGTTGGGGGACTAGCGGGGGCGCCAAAAACATTCAGTACTTC. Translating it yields CASSWGTSGGAKNIQYF.

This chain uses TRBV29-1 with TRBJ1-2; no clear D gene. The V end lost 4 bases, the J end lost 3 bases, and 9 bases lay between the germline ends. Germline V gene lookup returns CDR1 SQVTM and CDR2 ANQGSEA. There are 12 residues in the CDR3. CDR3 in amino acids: CSVGTEDYGYTF. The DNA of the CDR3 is TGCAGCGTTGGGACTGAGGACTATGGCTACACCTTC.

The CDR3 nucleotides are TGTGCCAGCAGCCAATTTGGAGGGACAGTAACGCAAAGATCTGAAGCTTTCTTT. This encodes CASSQFGGTVTQRSEAFF. V is TRBV3-1 (or the pseudogene TRBV3-2) and J is TRBJ1-1; 7 nucleotides agree with TRBD1. V lost 2 bases to trimming and J lost 6 bases; unmatched junction nucleotides: 18. This CDR3 has 18 amino acids. From germline, CDR1 is LGHDT and CDR2 YNNKEL (reference sequence).

In DNA form, the CDR3 reads TGTGCCAGCAGCCAGGGAGCGGGAGTCACAGATACGCAGTATTTT. This gives the protein CASSQGAGVTDTQYF. This chain uses TRBV7-9 with TRBJ2-3; TRBD2 aligns across 8 bases. The CDR3 covers 15 residues. V lost 5 bases to trimming and J lost 2 bases; unmatched junction nucleotides: 6. The germline V gene has CDR1 SEHNR and CDR2 FQNEAQ (reference sequence).

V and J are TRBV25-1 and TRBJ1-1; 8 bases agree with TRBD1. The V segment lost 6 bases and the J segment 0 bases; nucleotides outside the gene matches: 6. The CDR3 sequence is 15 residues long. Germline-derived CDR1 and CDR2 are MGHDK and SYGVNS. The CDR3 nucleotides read TGTGCCAGCAGAGCAGGGGGCACCCTGAACACTGAAGCTTTCTTT. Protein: CASRAGGTLNTEAFF.

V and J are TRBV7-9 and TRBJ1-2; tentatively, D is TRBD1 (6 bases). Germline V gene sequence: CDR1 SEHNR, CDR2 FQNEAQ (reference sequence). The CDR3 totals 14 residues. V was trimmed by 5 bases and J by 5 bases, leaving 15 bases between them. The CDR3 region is CASSQGRGPYGYTF. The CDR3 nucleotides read TGTGCCAGCAGCCAGGGGAGGGGACCTTATGGCTACACCTTC. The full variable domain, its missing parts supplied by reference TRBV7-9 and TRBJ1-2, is DTGVSQNPRHKITKRGQNVTFRCDPISEHNRLYWYRQTLGQGPEFLTYFQNEAQLEKSRLLSDRFSAERPKGSFSTLEIQRTEQGDSAMYLCASSQGRGPYGYTFGSGTRLTVV.

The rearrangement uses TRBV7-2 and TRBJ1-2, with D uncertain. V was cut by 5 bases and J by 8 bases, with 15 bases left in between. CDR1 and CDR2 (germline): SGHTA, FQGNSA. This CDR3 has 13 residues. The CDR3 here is CASSRGNVGGYTF. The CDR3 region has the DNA TGTGCCAGCAGCCGAGGAAATGTAGGCGGCTACACCTTC.

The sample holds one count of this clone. CDR3: CASKTDRAGNTIYF. CDR3 DNA: TGTGCCAGCAAAACAGACAGGGCTGGAAACACCATATATTTT. The rearrangement uses TRBV7-6 and TRBJ1-3, with 7 positions matching TRBD1. This CDR3 spans 14 amino acids. Germline V gene sequence: CDR1 SGHVS, CDR2 FNYEAQ. V was clipped by 7 bases and J by 2 bases; unmatched bases: 5.

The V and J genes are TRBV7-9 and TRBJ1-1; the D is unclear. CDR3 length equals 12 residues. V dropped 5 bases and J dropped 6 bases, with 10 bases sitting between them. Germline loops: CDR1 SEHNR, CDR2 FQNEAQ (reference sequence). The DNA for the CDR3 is TGTGCCAGCAGCCCTGAGTCCGCTGAAGCTTTCTTT. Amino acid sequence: CASSPESAEAFF.

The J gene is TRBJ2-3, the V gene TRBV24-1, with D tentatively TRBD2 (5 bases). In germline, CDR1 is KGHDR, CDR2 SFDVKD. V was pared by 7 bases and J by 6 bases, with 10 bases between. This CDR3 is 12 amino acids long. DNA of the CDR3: TGTGCCACCAGGGATCGAGGGGATACGCAGTATTTT. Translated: CATRDRGDTQYF.

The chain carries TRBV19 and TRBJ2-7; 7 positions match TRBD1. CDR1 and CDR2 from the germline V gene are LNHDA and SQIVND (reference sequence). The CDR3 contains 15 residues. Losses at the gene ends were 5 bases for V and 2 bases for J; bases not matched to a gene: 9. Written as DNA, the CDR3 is TGTGCCAGTAGTCCCCGCCAGGGGGACCCCTACGAGCAGTACTTC. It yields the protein CASSPRQGDPYEQYF.

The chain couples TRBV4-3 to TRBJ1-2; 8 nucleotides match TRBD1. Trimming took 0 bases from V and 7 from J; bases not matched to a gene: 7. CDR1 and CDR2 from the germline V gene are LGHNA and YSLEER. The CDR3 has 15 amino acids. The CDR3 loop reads CASSQEATGEGGYTF. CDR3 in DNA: TGCGCCAGCAGCCAAGAAGCGACAGGGGAAGGTGGCTACACCTTC.

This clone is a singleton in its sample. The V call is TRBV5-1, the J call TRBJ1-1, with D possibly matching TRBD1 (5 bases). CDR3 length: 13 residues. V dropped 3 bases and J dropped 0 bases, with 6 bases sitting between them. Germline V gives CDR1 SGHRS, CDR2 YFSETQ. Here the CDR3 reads CASSSQVNTEAFF. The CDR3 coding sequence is TGCGCCAGCAGCTCACAGGTGAACACTGAAGCTTTCTTT.

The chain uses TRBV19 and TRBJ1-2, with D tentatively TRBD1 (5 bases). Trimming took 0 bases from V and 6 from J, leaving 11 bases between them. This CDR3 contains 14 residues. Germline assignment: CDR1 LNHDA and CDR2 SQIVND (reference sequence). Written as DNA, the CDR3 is TGTGCCAGTAGTATAGAGGGCAGGGAGGATGGCTACACCTTC. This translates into CASSIEGREDGYTF.

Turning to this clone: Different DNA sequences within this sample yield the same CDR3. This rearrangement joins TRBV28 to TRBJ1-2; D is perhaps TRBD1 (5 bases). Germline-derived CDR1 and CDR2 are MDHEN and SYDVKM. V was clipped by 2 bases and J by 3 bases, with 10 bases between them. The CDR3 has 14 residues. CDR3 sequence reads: CASSLTGGDYGYTF. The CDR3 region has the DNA TGTGCCAGCAGTTTAACCGGGGGAGACTATGGCTACACCTTC.